The 7 T cell receptor beta chains listed next were all sequenced from one sample in a study of control samples from healthy donors and cancer patients. Here immunoSEQ multiplex PCR was the method, and the copy in TCRdb shows in-frame clones only, minus some. The data show some 120,000 clones, less than 95% seen once. Sequenced: blood. All receptors come from a man between 18 and 29 years old in good health.

The rearrangement joins TRBV7-2 to TRBJ2-1; 9 bases match TRBD1. The CDR3 runs to 15 residues. Germline V CDR1 and CDR2: SGHTA, FQGNSA. Trimming at V came to 6 bases and at J to 9 bases, leaving 12 bases not matched to a gene. The CDR3 DNA reads TGTGCCAGCAGGCTAACCGGGACAGGGAGTGGTGAGCAGTTCTTC. Translating it yields CASRLTGTGSGEQFF.

This chain joins TRBV5-5 and TRBJ1-1; D unresolved. The CDR3 is 15 residues long. The V end was cut by 0 bases, the J end by 0 bases, with 9 bases between. CDR1 is SGHKS, CDR2 YYEKEE, per germline (reference sequence). CDR3 nucleotide sequence: TGTGCCAGCAGCTTGGCAGGTCGATTGAACACTGAAGCTTTCTTT. Translated, it gives CASSLAGRLNTEAFF.

J is TRBJ1-1 and V is TRBV11-3; TRBD1 aligns across 8 bases. The germline V gene has CDR1 SGHNT and CDR2 YENEEA. CDR3 length: 16 amino acids. After removal of 5 bases from V and 5 bases from J, the junction contained 13 bases not matched to a gene. The CDR3 DNA sequence: TGTGCCAGCAGCCTCACAGGGGGGGCCAGAGAAACTGAAGCTTTCTTT. This codes for CASSLTGGARETEAFF.

A single count supports this clone. CDR3 DNA: TGTGCCAGCAGTGAAGCGTCGGCCCGCTATGGCTACACCTTC. This sequence encodes CASSEASARYGYTF. The chain carries TRBV2 and TRBJ1-2; D uncertain. V was cut by 0 bases and J by 4 bases, with 9 bases left in between. The V gene's germline CDR1 is SNHLY and CDR2 FYNNEI. This CDR3 comprises 14 residues.

Here the CDR3 DNA reads TGTGCCAGCTCACCGCAACAGGGGATGAACACTGAAGCTTTCTTT. It encodes CASSPQQGMNTEAFF. The rearrangement joins TRBV18 to TRBJ1-1; TRBD1 matches at 7 bases. The germline V gene has CDR1 KGHSH and CDR2 LQKENI. After removal of 3 bases from V and 0 bases from J, the junction contained 4 bases not matched to a gene. This CDR3 spans 15 amino acids.

The V and J genes are TRBV5-1 and TRBJ1-1; the D is unclear. The V end was cut by 1 base, the J end by 0 bases, with 7 bases between. The germline V gene encodes CDR1 SGHRS and CDR2 YFSETQ. The CDR3 covers 14 residues. The CDR3: CASSLRPMNTEAFF. The CDR3 nucleotides are TGCGCCAGCAGCTTGAGGCCGATGAACACTGAAGCTTTCTTT.

The rearrangement uses TRBV4-2 and TRBJ2-1, with D unclear. The CDR3 consists of 12 residues. Trimming shortened V by 1 base and J by 9 bases, and 7 bases separated the two germline ends. From germline, CDR1 is LGHNA and CDR2 YNFKEQ. The CDR3 sequence: CASSQGRGEQFF. DNA of the CDR3: TGTGCCAGCAGCCAAGGTCGAGGTGAGCAGTTCTTC.